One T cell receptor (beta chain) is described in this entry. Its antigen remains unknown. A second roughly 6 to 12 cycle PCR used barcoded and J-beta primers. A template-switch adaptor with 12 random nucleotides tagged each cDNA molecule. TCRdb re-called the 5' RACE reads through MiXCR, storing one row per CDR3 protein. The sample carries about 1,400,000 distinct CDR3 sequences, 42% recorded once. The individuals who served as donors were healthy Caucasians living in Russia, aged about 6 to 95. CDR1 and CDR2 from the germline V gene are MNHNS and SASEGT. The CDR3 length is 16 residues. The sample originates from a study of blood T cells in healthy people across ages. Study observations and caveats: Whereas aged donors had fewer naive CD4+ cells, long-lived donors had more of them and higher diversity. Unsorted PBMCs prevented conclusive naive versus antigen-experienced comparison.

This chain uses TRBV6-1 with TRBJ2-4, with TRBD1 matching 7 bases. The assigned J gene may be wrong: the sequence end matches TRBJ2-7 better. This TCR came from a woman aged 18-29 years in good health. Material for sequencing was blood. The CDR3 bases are TGTGCCAGCAGTGAAGCAGCGACAGGGACAGCCTACGAGCAGTACTTC. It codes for CASSEAATGTAYEQYF.